Reported below is one T cell receptor (beta chain). CDR1 is WSHSY, CDR2 SAAADI, per germline. V was clipped by 10 bases and J by 3 bases; unmatched bases: 8. The CDR3 is 14 residues long. In the authors' methods: Using reference gene primer amplification, nucleated cell counts were estimated. TCRdb keeps only in-frame clones here, not all; method: immunoSEQ multiplex PCR. Clone size and V and J calls were adopted from that table, with D and trimming inferred from the DNA. This repertoire shows 120,000 to 150,000 clones, 87% found once; its top ten account for approximately 4%. Exposed study participants had met a COVID-19 case within 2 weeks before entry. This sample was taken from a study of blood T cell repertoires in COVID-19. Study as a whole: Sample material is recorded as cDNA or gDNA derived from T cells, B-cell-depleted T cells, or PBMCs.

This chain connects TRBV10-2 to TRBJ2-7; 11 positions match TRBD2. The receptor was derived from a woman aged 40 to 50 who had been exposed to COVID-19. The specimen sequenced was PBMCs or T cells enriched from blood (not recorded which). CDR3 DNA sequence: TGCGCCACAACCGGGACTAGCGGATTCTACGAGCAGTACTTC. This encodes CATTGTSGFYEQYF.